The 10 T cell receptor beta chains in this list originate from one sample, sequenced in a study of identical twins. TCRdb fed the 5' RACE reads into MiXCR, producing one record per CDR3 protein. The data show roughly 200,000 distinct CDR3 sequences, 15% to 20% seen once. This same sample was also part of a study on T cells expressing NK-cell markers.

The sequenced sample consisted of CD8+ T cells sorted from blood. The origin of the receptors is a woman younger than 35 in good health.

This clonotype has more than one count but fewer than ten. The chain combines TRBV15 with TRBJ2-7; D uncertain. V was shortened by 0 bases and J by 0 bases, with 9 bases between the two germline ends. CDR3 length equals 15 residues. Germline CDR1 reads LNHNV; CDR2 reads YYDKDF (reference sequence). This CDR3 reads CATSRDRWVSYEQYF. For the CDR3, the DNA is TGTGCCACCAGCAGAGACAGGTGGGTCTCCTACGAGCAGTACTTC. The full variable domain, rest sourced from reference TRBV15 and TRBJ2-7, is DAMVIQNPRYQVTQFGKPVTLSCSQTLNHNVMYWYQQKSSQAPKLLFHYYDKDFNNEADTPDNFQSRRPNTSFCFLDIRSPGLGDTAMYLCATSRDRWVSYEQYFGPGTRLTVT.

The chain carries TRBV11-2 and TRBJ1-3, with D unclear. There are 18 residues in the CDR3. V was pared by 3 bases and J by 0 bases, with 18 bases between. The germline gives CDR1 SGHAT, CDR2 FQNNGV. The CDR3: CASSFFKGISSSGNTIYF. The CDR3 DNA reads TGTGCCAGCAGCTTTTTTAAGGGTATCTCTAGCTCTGGAAACACCATATATTTT. Based on the CDR3 plus reference TRBV11-2 and TRBJ1-3, the full variable domain is EAGVAQSPRYKIIEKRQSVAFWCNPISGHATLYWYQQILGQGPKLLIQFQNNGVVDDSQLPKDRFSAERLKGVDSTLKIQPAKLEDSAVYLCASSFFKGISSSGNTIYFGEGSWLTVV.

This clonotype was counted a few times. The chain is built from TRBV3-1 and TRBJ2-3; TRBD2 agrees at 8 bases. The V gene's germline CDR1 is LGHDT and CDR2 YNNKEL (reference sequence). The junction had 10 bases not matched to a gene; V was cut back by 0 bases and J by 2 bases. The CDR3 length is 18 residues. The CDR3 here is CASSQERFGGGYTDTQYF. In DNA form, the CDR3 reads TGTGCCAGCAGCCAAGAACGTTTCGGGGGGGGCTACACAGATACGCAGTATTTT.

This clonotype was counted many times. This rearrangement joins TRBV6-4 to TRBJ2-1; no firm D call. V lost 2 bases and J 5 bases, leaving 7 bases between the germline ends. Germline lookup yields CDR1 MRHNA and CDR2 SNTAGT. This CDR3 is 13 amino acids long. The CDR3 protein is CASSDKQHNEQFF. The CDR3 DNA reads as TGTGCCAGCAGTGACAAACAGCACAATGAGCAGTTCTTC.

The sample holds a few counts of this clonotype. This chain connects TRBV7-2 to TRBJ1-1; maybe TRBD1 (6 bases). The CDR3 loop spans 14 amino acids. Trimming shortened V by 1 base and J by 6 bases, and 12 bases separated the two germline ends. The germline V gene encodes CDR1 SGHTA and CDR2 FQGNSA. CDR3 in DNA: TGTGCCAGCAGCTTAGTGGGGGGCCCGGCTGAAGCTTTCTTT. Its protein is CASSLVGGPAEAFF. Together with reference TRBV7-2 and TRBJ1-1, the CDR3 gives the full variable domain: GAGVSQSPSNKVTEKGKDVELRCDPISGHTALYWYRQSLGQGLEFLIYFQGNSAPDKSGLPSDRFSAERTGGSVSTLTIQRTQQEDSAVYLCASSLVGGPAEAFFGQGTRLTVV.

A few counts support this clonotype. The rearrangement links TRBV5-1 to TRBJ2-1; 9 nucleotides line up with TRBD2. CDR3 size: 17 residues. CDR1 and CDR2 from the germline V gene are SGHRS and YFSETQ. V lost 0 bases to trimming and J lost 0 bases; unmatched junction nucleotides: 4. CDR3 region: CASSLVGSGSSYNEQFF. CDR3 in DNA: TGCGCCAGCAGCTTGGTGGGTAGCGGGAGCTCCTACAATGAGCAGTTCTTC. The variable domain in full, with the rest retrieved from reference TRBV5-1 and TRBJ2-1, is KAGVTQTPRYLIKTRGQQVTLSCSPISGHRSVSWYQQTPGQGLQFLFEYFSETQRNKGNFPGRFSGRQFSNSRSEMNVSTLELGDSALYLCASSLVGSGSSYNEQFFGPGTRLTVL.

This CDR3 is CASSEGTGPYEQYF. CDR3 nucleotides: TGTGCCAGCAGTGAAGGGACGGGACCCTACGAGCAGTACTTC. The chain employs TRBV6-1 and TRBJ2-7; D possibly matches TRBD1 or TRBD2 (5 bases each). In germline, CDR1 is MNHNS, CDR2 SASEGT. V lost 1 base, J lost 2 bases, and 9 bases lay in between. The CDR3 runs to 14 residues.

V and J are TRBV19 and TRBJ2-1, with D maybe TRBD1 (6 bases). In germline, CDR1 is LNHDA, CDR2 SQIVND (reference sequence). V gave up 9 bases and J gave up 6 bases, with 18 bases separating them. CDR3 length: 14 amino acids. CDR3 in amino acids: CASGTRTGFNEQFF. The CDR3 nucleotides read TGTGCCAGCGGAACCCGAACAGGGTTCAATGAGCAGTTCTTC.

This clonotype was observed a handful of times. The V gene is TRBV29-1, the J gene TRBJ2-2; D ambiguous. Germline CDR1 and CDR2: SQVTM and ANQGSEA. CDR3 length: 11 amino acids. Trimming shortened V by 2 bases and J by 11 bases, and 9 bases separated the two germline ends. The CDR3 here is CSVELPPELFF. Written as DNA, the CDR3 is TGCAGCGTTGAACTCCCTCCCGAGCTGTTTTTT.

CDR3: CASSYSSANYGYTF. The CDR3 nucleotides read TGTGCCAGCAGTTACAGTTCGGCTAACTATGGCTACACCTTC. The V and J genes are TRBV6-5 and TRBJ1-2; D remains ambiguous. V was clipped by 2 bases and J by 0 bases, with 7 bases between them. From germline, CDR1 is MNHEY and CDR2 SVGAGI. The CDR3 loop spans 14 amino acids.